The clone carrying this T cell receptor (beta chain) was counted only a few times. The data were taken from a study of response to subunit inactivated influenza vaccine. CDR1 and CDR2 from the germline V gene are DFQATT and SNEGSKA (reference sequence). The CDR3 is 14 residues long. V was trimmed by 3 bases and J by 3 bases, leaving 12 bases between them. TCRdb fed the RT-PCR reads into MiXCR, producing one record per CDR3 protein. The sample holds 180,000 or so distinct CDR3 sequences, about an eighth seen once. This sample was also put to use in a study of T cells expressing NK-cell markers. In that study: TCR beta libraries carry UMIs added by 5'RACE template switching. Each TCR beta repertoire originated in sorted T cells that were CD3+CD56+NKG2C+, CD3+CD56+NKG2C- or CD3+CD56-NKG2C+. The CD3+CD56-NKG2C+ fraction of several donors was also led by these clonotypes.

The TCR comes from a man in his fifties who received an inactivated influenza vaccine. The rearrangement joins TRBV20-1 to TRBJ1-5; D not certain. Sequences were derived from CD8+ T cells sorted from PBMCs, sampled 11 to 12 days after vaccination. CDR3 bases: TGCAGTGCTAGTACCGGGCCCAACAATCAGCCCCAGCATTTT. Protein sequence: CSASTGPNNQPQHF.